A single sample is the source of the 3 T cell receptor beta chains below, sequenced in a study of T cells in Graves' hyperthyroidism and ophthalmopathy. TCR beta CDR3 region amplification was performed from RNA transcripts. The primer set for the first-round RT-PCR of the TCR CDR3 was HTBI. MiXCR was run by TCRdb on the multiplex PCR reads, yielding one entry per CDR3 protein. The data show 460,000 or so distinct CDR3 sequences, approximately 15% seen once. The material sequenced was blood. These receptors all come from a woman in her late teens or twenties with Graves' hyperthyroidism.

This clonotype was picked up many times. The rearrangement uses TRBV2 and TRBJ1-1; D may be TRBD1 (5 bases). Germline V gene data show CDR1 as SNHLY and CDR2 as FYNNEI. With 7 bases removed from V and 3 bases from J, the gap between germline ends came to 15 bases. The CDR3 sequence is 14 residues long. CDR3 amino acids: CASKGKQDYTEAFF. Here the CDR3 DNA reads TGTGCCAGCAAGGGGAAACAGGACTACACTGAAGCTTTCTTT.

This clonotype appeared many times. This chain uses TRBV11-2 with TRBJ2-3; 12 positions match TRBD2. The J segment lost 2 bases and the V segment lost 4 bases, leaving 10 bases of the junction unmatched. CDR1 and CDR2 from the germline V gene are SGHAT and FQNNGV. This CDR3 has 18 amino acids. This CDR3 reads CASSSILAGGRFTDTQYF. CDR3 DNA sequence: TGTGCCAGCAGCTCCATACTAGCGGGAGGACGATTCACAGATACGCAGTATTTT.

The sample holds many counts of this clonotype. This sequence joins TRBV30 and TRBJ2-5, with D possibly matching TRBD2 (6 bases). Per germline, CDR1 GTSNPN and CDR2 SVGIG (reference sequence). The CDR3 spans 12 residues. V gave up 5 bases and J gave up 5 bases, with 12 bases separating them. The CDR3 nucleotides are TGTGCCTGGCGGGAGTCGGTGGAGACCCAGTACTTC. This encodes CAWRESVETQYF. Filled out from reference TRBV30 and TRBJ2-5, the complete variable domain reads SQTIHQWPATLVQPVGSPLSLECTVEGTSNPNLYWYRQAAGRGLQLLFYSVGIGQISSEVPQNLSASRPQDRQFILSSKKLLLSDSGFYLCAWRESVETQYFGPGTRLLVL.